These 9 T cell receptor beta chains originate from one sample sequenced in a study of shared clonotypes between healthy human individuals. The method was immunoSEQ multiplex PCR; TCRdb's version includes in-frame clones alone and lacks a portion of them. The sample holds 1,500,000 or so clones, approximately 98.5% seen once. Sequenced material: naive CD4+ T cells sorted from blood. The subset here: CD45RA+ positively selected. The receptors originated from a man aged 30-40 years in good health.

The CDR3 sequence: CASYSGRTDTQYF. The CDR3 coding sequence is TGTGCCAGCTACTCCGGAAGGACAGATACGCAGTATTTT. This rearrangement joins TRBV2 to TRBJ2-3; D remains unclear. With 8 bases removed from V and 3 bases from J, the gap between germline ends came to 12 bases. This CDR3 comprises 13 residues. CDR1 and CDR2 from the germline V gene are SNHLY and FYNNEI.

The chain is built from TRBV4-1 and TRBJ2-4; TRBD1 matches 10 bases. CDR1 is MGHRA, CDR2 YSYEKL, per germline. This CDR3 is built from 16 residues. Trimming cost V 5 bases and J 3 bases; bases outside gene matches: 7. CDR3 protein: CASSLGQGFDKNIQYF. CDR3 nucleotide sequence: TGCGCCAGCAGCTTGGGACAGGGGTTTGACAAAAACATTCAGTACTTC.

This chain connects TRBV27 to TRBJ2-2; 7 nucleotides match TRBD1. After removal of 3 bases from V and 7 bases from J, the junction contained 11 bases not matched to a gene. Germline values: CDR1 MNHEY, CDR2 SMNVEV (reference sequence). This CDR3 comprises 16 residues. CDR3 nucleotides: TGTGCCAGCAGTTTTAGACAGGGTTCCCGGGGCGGGGAGCTGTTTTTT. This gives the protein CASSFRQGSRGGELFF.

This clone occurred once. V is TRBV10-3 and J is TRBJ2-7, with 7 nucleotides matching TRBD1. With V trimmed by 6 bases and J by 2 bases, 7 bases remained unmatched. The V gene's germline CDR1 is ENHRY and CDR2 SYGVKD. The CDR3 runs 14 residues. CDR3 protein: CAIRTTTGTYEQYF. CDR3 sequence (DNA): TGTGCCATCAGGACGACGACAGGGACCTACGAGCAGTACTTC.

The V call is TRBV6-5, the J call TRBJ2-3; D gene uncertain. The CDR3 has 15 amino acids. From germline, CDR1 is MNHEY and CDR2 SVGAGI. The ends were cut back, 2 bases at V and 2 bases at J, with 11 bases in the middle. The DNA for the CDR3 is TGTGCCAGCAGTTACCAGCCGCGGTCCACAGATACGCAGTATTTT. This gives the protein CASSYQPRSTDTQYF.

The chain joins TRBV28 to TRBJ2-1; TRBD2 matches 8 bases. CDR3 length: 15 amino acids. CDR1 and CDR2 from the germline V gene are MDHEN and SYDVKM. The junction had 11 bases not matched to a gene; V was cut back by 8 bases and J by 5 bases. DNA of the CDR3: TGTGCCAGCCGATGGGCGGGAGGAACCAACAATGAGCAGTTCTTC. Its protein product is CASRWAGGTNNEQFF. The full variable domain, completed using reference TRBV28 and TRBJ2-1, is DVKVTQSSRYLVKRTGEKVFLECVQDMDHENMFWYRQDPGLGLRLIYFSYDVKMKEKGDIPEGYSVSREKKERFSLILESASTNQTSMYLCASRWAGGTNNEQFFGPGTRLTVL.

The chain uses TRBV18 and TRBJ1-2, with D hard to call. The germline V and J ends were trimmed by 0 bases and 0 bases, with 2 bases remaining between them. Germline V gene lookup returns CDR1 KGHSH and CDR2 LQKENI. The CDR3 is 13 residues long. The chain's CDR3 is CASSPPSNYGYTF. The DNA for the CDR3 is TGTGCCAGCTCACCACCGTCTAACTATGGCTACACCTTC.

V and J are TRBV6-6 and TRBJ2-7; D gene uncertain. The germline gives CDR1 MNHNY, CDR2 SVGAGI (reference sequence). The CDR3 totals 15 residues. V dropped 2 bases and J dropped 0 bases, with 11 bases sitting between them. The CDR3 here is CASSYPARNSYEQYF. CDR3 in DNA: TGTGCCAGCAGTTACCCTGCGAGGAACTCCTACGAGCAGTACTTC.

The V call is TRBV12-5, the J call TRBJ2-5; unclear D gene. This CDR3 is 16 amino acids long. Germline CDR1 is LGHNT and CDR2 is FRNRAP. With 1 base removed from V and 1 base from J, the gap between germline ends came to 13 bases. Written as DNA, the CDR3 is TGTGCTAGTGGTTTGGATCGCCCTGGGATCCAAGAGACCCAGTACTTC. Encoded protein: CASGLDRPGIQETQYF. Variable domain in full (rest from reference TRBV12-5 and TRBJ2-5): DARVTQTPRHKVTEMGQEVTMRCQPILGHNTVFWYRQTMMQGLELLAYFRNRAPLDDSGMPKDRFSAEMPDATLATLKIQPSEPRDSAVYFCASGLDRPGIQETQYFGPGTRLLVL.